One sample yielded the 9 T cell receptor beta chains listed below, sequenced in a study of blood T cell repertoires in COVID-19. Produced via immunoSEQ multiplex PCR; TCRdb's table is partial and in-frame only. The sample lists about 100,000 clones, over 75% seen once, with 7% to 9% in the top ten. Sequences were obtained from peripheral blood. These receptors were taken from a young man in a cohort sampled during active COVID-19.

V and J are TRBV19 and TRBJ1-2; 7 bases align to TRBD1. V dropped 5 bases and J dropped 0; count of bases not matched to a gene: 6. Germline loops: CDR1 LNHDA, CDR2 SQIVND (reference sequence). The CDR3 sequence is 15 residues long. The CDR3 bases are TGTGCCAGTAGTCCCTGGGACAGAGCTAACTATGGCTACACCTTC. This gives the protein CASSPWDRANYGYTF.

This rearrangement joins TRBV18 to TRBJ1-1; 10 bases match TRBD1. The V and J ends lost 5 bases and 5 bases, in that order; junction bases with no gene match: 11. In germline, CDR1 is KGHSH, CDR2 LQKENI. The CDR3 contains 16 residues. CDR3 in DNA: TGTGCCAGCTCAGAGGGACAGGGGTCACTCGGGACTGAAGCTTTCTTT. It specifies CASSEGQGSLGTEAFF.

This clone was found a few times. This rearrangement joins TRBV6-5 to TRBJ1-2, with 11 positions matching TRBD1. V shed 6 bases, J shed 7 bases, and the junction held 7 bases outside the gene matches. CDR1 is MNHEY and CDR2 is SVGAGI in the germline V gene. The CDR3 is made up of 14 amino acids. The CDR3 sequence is CASRGTGGSGGYTF. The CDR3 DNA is TGTGCCAGCAGGGGGACAGGGGGGAGCGGTGGCTACACCTTC.

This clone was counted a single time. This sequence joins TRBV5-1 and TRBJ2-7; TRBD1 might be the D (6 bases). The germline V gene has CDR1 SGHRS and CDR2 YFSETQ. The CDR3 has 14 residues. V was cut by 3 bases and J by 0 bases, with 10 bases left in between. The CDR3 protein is CASSSGTHSYEQYF. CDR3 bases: TGCGCCAGCAGCTCCGGGACACACTCCTACGAGCAGTACTTC.

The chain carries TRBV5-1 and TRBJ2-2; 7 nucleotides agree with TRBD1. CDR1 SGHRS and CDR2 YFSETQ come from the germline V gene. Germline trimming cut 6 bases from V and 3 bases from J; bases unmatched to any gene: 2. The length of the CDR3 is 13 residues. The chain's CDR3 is CASTDRDTGELFF. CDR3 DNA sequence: TGCGCCAGCACCGACAGGGACACCGGGGAGCTGTTTTTT.

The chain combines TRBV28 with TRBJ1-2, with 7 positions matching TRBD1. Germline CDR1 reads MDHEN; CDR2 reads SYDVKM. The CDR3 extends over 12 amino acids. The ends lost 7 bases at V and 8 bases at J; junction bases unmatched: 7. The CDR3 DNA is TGTGCCAGCAACAAACAGGGGAGCGGCTACACCTTC. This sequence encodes CASNKQGSGYTF.

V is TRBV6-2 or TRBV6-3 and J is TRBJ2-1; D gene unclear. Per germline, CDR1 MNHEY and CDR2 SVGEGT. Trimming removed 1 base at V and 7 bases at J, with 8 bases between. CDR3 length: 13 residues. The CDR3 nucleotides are TGTGCCAGCAGTTACTTAAGCGCTAATGAGCAGTTCTTC. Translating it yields CASSYLSANEQFF.

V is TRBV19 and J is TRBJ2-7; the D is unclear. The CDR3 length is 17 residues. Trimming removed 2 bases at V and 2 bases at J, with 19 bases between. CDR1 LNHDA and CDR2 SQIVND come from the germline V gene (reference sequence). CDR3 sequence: CASSISAGAHSPYEQYF. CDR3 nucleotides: TGTGCCAGTAGTATATCGGCAGGCGCCCACAGTCCCTACGAGCAGTACTTC.

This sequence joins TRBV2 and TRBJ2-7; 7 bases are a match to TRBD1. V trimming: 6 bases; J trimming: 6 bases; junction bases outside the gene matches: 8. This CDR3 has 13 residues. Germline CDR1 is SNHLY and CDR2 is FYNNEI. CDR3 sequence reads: CASRRDSPGEQYF. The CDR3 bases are TGTGCCAGCAGAAGGGACAGCCCCGGCGAGCAGTACTTC.